A single sample is the source of the 16 T cell receptor beta chains below, sequenced in a study of tissue T cells after allogeneic stem cell transplantation. TCRdb's table, derived via immunoSEQ multiplex PCR, lists solely in-frame clones and lacks some. The data hold 20,000 to 25,000 clones, with about two thirds observed a single time. Material for sequencing was spleen. These receptors originate from a female BALB/c mouse in good health. Strain haplotype at MHC: H2-d.

Concerning this clone: The germline and genes are mouse ones. The CDR3 loop reads CASRVTGGAREQYF. Partial CDR3 DNA: TGTGCCAGCAGGGTGACTGGGGGGGCGCGGGAACAGTAC. The chain couples TRBV13-1 to TRBJ2-7; 12 positions match TRBD2. Read sequence stops 1 residue before the CDR3 end, and the germline J gene provides the missing end. After removal of 5 bases from V and 7 bases from J, the junction contained 7 bases not matched to a gene. The CDR3 has 14 residues. Germline CDR1 reads NSHNY; CDR2 reads SYGAGN.

In regard to this clone: Mouse germline and gene names are used. The CDR3 is cut off 1 residue early in the read; its end comes from the germline J gene. The chain links TRBV29 to TRBJ2-3; 7 bases are shared with TRBD1. The V gene's germline CDR1 is MSHET and CDR2 SYDVDS. V lost 3 bases and J lost 3; bases outside the gene matches: 3. The CDR3 length is 14 residues. CDR3 DNA, as far as it was read: TGTGCTAGCAGTTTCCGGGACAGAGCAGAAACGCTGTAT. Its protein product is CASSFRDRAETLY. The CDR3 reads in full as CASSFRDRAETLYF.

This clone came up a few times. Genes here carry mouse names. The read halts 1 residue ahead of the CDR3 end, with the missing end drawn from the germline J gene. The V and J genes are TRBV13-3 and TRBJ1-2, with 9 positions matching TRBD1. The ends lost 3 bases at V and 2 bases at J; junction bases unmatched: 2. The CDR3 extends over 14 amino acids. The V gene's germline CDR1 is NNHDY and CDR2 SYVADS. CDR3 sequence: CASSVGQGNSDYTF. Partial CDR3 DNA: TGTGCCAGCAGTGTTGGACAGGGGAACTCCGACTACACC.

As to this clone: Any gene name here is a mouse gene name. The CDR3 reads CGARPGPNERLFF. The covered CDR3 bases are TGTGGTGCTAGGCCAGGGCCCAACGAAAGATTATTT. The gene calls are TRBV20 and TRBJ1-4; perhaps TRBD1 as D (5 bases). The read finishes 1 residue shy of the CDR3 end, and the germline J gene is used to complete it. Germline CDR1 and CDR2: GFQATS and STVNSAI. V dropped 2 bases and J dropped 3 bases, with 7 bases sitting between them. The CDR3 has 13 amino acids.

Regarding this clone: Gene names follow the mouse nomenclature. The CDR3 here is CASSLYIGGYEQYF. The sequenced CDR3 bases are TGTGCCAGCAGTCTGTATATTGGGGGGTATGAACAGTAC. The chain combines TRBV24 with TRBJ2-7, with 7 nucleotides matching TRBD2. The read stops 1 residue short of the end of the CDR3; the missing end is completed from the germline J gene. This CDR3 is 14 amino acids long. The germline CDR1 and CDR2 sequences are KGHTA and FRNEEI. The V segment lost 0 bases and the J segment 4 bases; nucleotides outside the gene matches: 3.

For this clone: Genes here carry mouse names. With the read ending 1 residue before the CDR3 end, the germline J gene is used to fill in that end. The chain couples TRBV1 to TRBJ2-5; 11 bases match TRBD2. V was pared by 0 bases and J by 3 bases, with 8 bases of the junction left unmatched. The CDR3 covers 18 residues. Germline CDR1 is NSQYPW and CDR2 is LRSPGD (reference sequence). Partial CDR3 DNA: TGCACCTGCAGTGCAGATGACACTGGGGGGGCGTATCAAGACACCCAGTAC. Encoded protein: CTCSADDTGGAYQDTQY. The whole CDR3 protein is CTCSADDTGGAYQDTQYF.

This clone was recorded only once. The gene symbols are mouse symbols. The missing CDR3 end, 1 residue past where the read stops, is filled in from the germline J gene. V gene TRBV2 combines with J gene TRBJ2-2; D perhaps matches TRBD2 (7 bases). Trimming took off 1 base at V and 3 bases at J, with 9 bases between the two ends. CDR1 is LGHNA, CDR2 YSYQKL, per germline. The CDR3 is 15 amino acids. The sequenced CDR3 bases are TGTGCCAGCAGCCAAGGTGGGGGGCACACCGGGCAGCTCTAC. Its translation is CASSQGGGHTGQLY. The whole CDR3 sequence is CASSQGGGHTGQLYF.

On this clone itself: Genes and germline are mouse. The CDR3 goes on 1 residue after the read ends, and that part is filled in from the germline J gene. The chain employs TRBV19 and TRBJ2-5, with TRBD1 matching over 9 bases. The CDR3 runs 14 residues. V lost 4 bases and J lost 3; bases outside the gene matches: 3. Germline V gives CDR1 FNHDT, CDR2 SITEND (reference sequence). The covered CDR3 bases are TGTGCCAGCAGTCACAGGGGGCGGCAAGACACCCAGTAC. Translated: CASSHRGRQDTQY. The full-length CDR3 reads as CASSHRGRQDTQYF.

A word on this clone: Gene names and germline refer to mouse. Incomplete CDR3 DNA: TGTGCCAGCAGCCAGGGTGATGGAAATACGCTCTAT. Protein: CASSQGDGNTLY. The full-length CDR3 reads as CASSQGDGNTLYF. The chain uses TRBV19 and TRBJ1-3; D may be TRBD1 (5 bases). The read comes to an end 1 residue before the CDR3 does, leaving the germline J gene to fill in the end. V dropped 5 bases and J dropped 3 bases, with 9 bases sitting between them. This CDR3 is 13 amino acids long. Per the germline V gene, CDR1 is FNHDT and CDR2 is SITEND (reference sequence). The entire variable domain, with the rest obtained from reference TRBV19 and TRBJ1-3, is as follows: GGIITQTPKFLIGQEGQKLTLKCQQNFNHDTMYWYRQDSGKGLRLIYYSITENDLQKGDLSEGYDASREKKSSFSLTVTSAQKNEMAVFLCASSQGDGNTLYFGEGSRLIVV.

As regards this clone: Gene and germline names: mouse. The CDR3 extends 1 residue past the end of the read, so its final part is completed from the germline J gene. The rearrangement uses TRBV31 and TRBJ2-3; D gene uncertain. The CDR3 has 12 amino acids. From germline, CDR1 is GKSSPN and CDR2 SITVG. Trimming took off 3 bases at V and 0 bases at J, with 4 bases between the two ends. The CDR3 sequence is CAWRQSAETLYF. The DNA read from the CDR3 is TGTGCCTGGAGACAAAGTGCAGAAACGCTGTAT.

This clone was seen a handful of times. Gene names denote mouse genes. The CDR3 is cut off 1 residue early in the read; its end comes from the germline J gene. The chain employs TRBV31 and TRBJ2-7, with 9 positions matching TRBD2. Germline assignment: CDR1 GKSSPN and CDR2 SITVG. V shed 1 base and J 2 bases; nucleotides not matched to a gene: 3. The CDR3 totals 14 residues. This chain's CDR3 is CAWSPSGGAYEQYF. The covered CDR3 bases are TGTGCCTGGAGTCCTTCTGGGGGGGCCTATGAACAGTAC.

This clone occurred a few times. All gene names here are mouse names. Read sequence stops 1 residue before the CDR3 end, and the germline J gene provides the missing end. V and J are TRBV13-1 and TRBJ2-7; TRBD1 aligns across 7 bases. The V segment lost 1 base and the J segment 0 bases; nucleotides outside the gene matches: 4. This CDR3 is 15 amino acids long. The germline V gene has CDR1 NSHNY and CDR2 SYGAGN. The sequenced CDR3 bases are TGTGCCAGCAGTGATAGGGACAGTCTCTCCTATGAACAGTAC. It translates to CASSDRDSLSYEQY. The whole CDR3 protein is CASSDRDSLSYEQYF.

Concerning this clone itself: Gene labels here are mouse ones. With the read ending 1 residue before the CDR3 end, the germline J gene is used to fill in that end. The genes are TRBV5 and TRBJ2-5; 13 bases match TRBD2. The V gene's germline CDR1 is LGHNA and CDR2 YNLKQL (reference sequence). The junction had 3 bases not matched to a gene; V was cut back by 4 bases and J by 5 bases. This CDR3 has 15 amino acids. CDR3 residues: CASSRTGGAGDTQYF. CDR3 DNA (partial): TGTGCCAGCAGCCGGACTGGGGGGGCGGGAGACACCCAGTAC.

Regarding this clone: Mouse germline and gene names are used. The read comes to an end 1 residue before the CDR3 does, leaving the germline J gene to fill in the end. The chain employs TRBV13-2 and TRBJ2-3; D might be TRBD1 (6 bases). The CDR3 spans 13 residues. V lost 5 bases to trimming and J lost 2 bases, with 9 bases between them. CDR1 and CDR2 (germline): NNHNN, SYGAGS (reference sequence). The sequenced part of the CDR3 DNA is TGTGCCAGCGGGCAGGGGACTGCAGAAACGCTGTAT. This codes for CASGQGTAETLY. The whole CDR3 sequence reads CASGQGTAETLYF.

As for this clone: Mouse names are used for the genes. The CDR3 end lies 1 residue beyond the end of the read and is filled in from the germline J gene. The chain combines TRBV19 with TRBJ2-5, with D possibly TRBD2 on 5 matching bases. The V end lost 3 bases, the J end lost 0 bases, and 17 bases lay between the germline ends. Germline V gene sequence: CDR1 FNHDT, CDR2 SITEND (reference sequence). The length of the CDR3 is 17 residues. CDR3 in amino acids: CASSKPPFTGNQDTQYF. CDR3 bases read: TGTGCCAGCAGTAAGCCCCCTTTCACTGGTAACCAAGACACCCAGTAC.

This clone was picked up one time. Mouse names are used for the genes. The CDR3 extends 1 residue past the end of the read, so its final part is completed from the germline J gene. The chain is built from TRBV5 and TRBJ1-1, with 9 bases identical to TRBD1. The CDR3 contains 16 residues. Germline CDR1 LGHNA, CDR2 YNLKQL (reference sequence). V lost 3 bases and J lost 2; bases outside the gene matches: 7. The DNA read from the CDR3 is TGTGCCAGCAGCCACCCACAGGGGGCGCGTAACACAGAAGTCTTC. It translates to CASSHPQGARNTEVF. The complete CDR3 protein is CASSHPQGARNTEVFF.